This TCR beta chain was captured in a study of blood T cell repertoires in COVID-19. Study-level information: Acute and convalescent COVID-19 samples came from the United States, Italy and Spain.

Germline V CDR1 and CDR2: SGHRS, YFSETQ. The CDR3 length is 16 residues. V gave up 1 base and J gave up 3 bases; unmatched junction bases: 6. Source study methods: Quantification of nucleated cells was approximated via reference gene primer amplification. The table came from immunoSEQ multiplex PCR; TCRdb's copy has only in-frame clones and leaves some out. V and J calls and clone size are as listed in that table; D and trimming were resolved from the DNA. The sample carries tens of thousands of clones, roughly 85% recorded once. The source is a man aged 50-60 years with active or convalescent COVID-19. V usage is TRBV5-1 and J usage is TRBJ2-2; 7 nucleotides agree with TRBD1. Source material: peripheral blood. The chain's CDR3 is CASSLFGTVDTGELFF. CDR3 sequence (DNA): TGCGCCAGCAGCTTGTTTGGGACAGTCGACACCGGGGAGCTGTTTTTT.